This T cell receptor beta chain was recorded in a study of cytomegalovirus exposure and HLA in healthy donors. On this clone itself: Its antigen is still unknown.

Study-level results: Reportedly, cytomegalovirus status was diagnosed with high sensitivity and specificity.

This table comes from immunoSEQ multiplex PCR, and its TCRdb copy is limited to in-frame clones, with some not included. The sample records about 72,000 clones, about 93% being singletons. V shed 6 bases and J shed 6 bases, with 17 bases lying between them. Looked up from germline, CDR1 is SEHNR and CDR2 is FQNEAQ (reference sequence). The CDR3 consists of 14 residues. Sequenced sample: PBMCs. The TCR was taken from a young woman in good health and CMV-seronegative. The chain uses TRBV7-9 and TRBJ1-2; a weak D match, TRBD1 (6 bases). The CDR3 sequence is CASRGGQGGDGYTF. CDR3 nucleotide sequence: TGTGCCAGCAGGGGGGGGCAGGGCGGTGATGGCTACACCTTC. Supplemented by reference TRBV7-9 and TRBJ1-2, the full variable domain reads DTGVSQNPRHKITKRGQNVTFRCDPISEHNRLYWYRQTLGQGPEFLTYFQNEAQLEKSRLLSDRFSAERPKGSFSTLEIQRTEQGDSAMYLCASRGGQGGDGYTFGSGTRLTVV.